This T cell receptor beta chain was observed in a study of CXCR3-negative and CXCR3-positive naive CD8 T cells. Study-wide findings and caveats: Whereas memory cells differed, naive CXCR3-negative and CXCR3-positive cells shared similar TRBV-TRBJ usage. CXCR3-positive naive cells had TRB CDR3s that were more hydrophobic than CXCR3-negative naive cells had.

Researchers reported sorting every CD8+ T cell subset in triplicate, 250,000 to 350,000 cells per sort. Naive CD8+ T cells were CD45RO-CCR7+CD27+CD95-. CDR3 size: 13 residues. CDR1 is DFQATT, CDR2 SNEGSKA, per germline (reference sequence). Via 5' RACE with UMI labels, TRB cDNA libraries were prepared. TCRdb reprocessed the 5' RACE reads, with one entry per CDR3 protein and no DNA. The sample totals thousands of distinct CDR3 sequences. This clonotype is deemed medium-sized by its frequency. Its antigen is unknown. Input material: naive CXCR3+ CD8+ T cells from blood. Regarding subset: CD45RO-CCR7+CD27+CD95- naive CD8+ T cells expressing CXCR3 (TNR3+). This chain uses TRBV20-1 with TRBJ2-1; the D call of TRBD2 rests on TCRdb alone, since no DNA is present to check it. This receptor was taken from a human donor in good health. Some clones in this sample may be carry-over from other donors' samples. The CDR3 is CSASSSRLGEQFF.